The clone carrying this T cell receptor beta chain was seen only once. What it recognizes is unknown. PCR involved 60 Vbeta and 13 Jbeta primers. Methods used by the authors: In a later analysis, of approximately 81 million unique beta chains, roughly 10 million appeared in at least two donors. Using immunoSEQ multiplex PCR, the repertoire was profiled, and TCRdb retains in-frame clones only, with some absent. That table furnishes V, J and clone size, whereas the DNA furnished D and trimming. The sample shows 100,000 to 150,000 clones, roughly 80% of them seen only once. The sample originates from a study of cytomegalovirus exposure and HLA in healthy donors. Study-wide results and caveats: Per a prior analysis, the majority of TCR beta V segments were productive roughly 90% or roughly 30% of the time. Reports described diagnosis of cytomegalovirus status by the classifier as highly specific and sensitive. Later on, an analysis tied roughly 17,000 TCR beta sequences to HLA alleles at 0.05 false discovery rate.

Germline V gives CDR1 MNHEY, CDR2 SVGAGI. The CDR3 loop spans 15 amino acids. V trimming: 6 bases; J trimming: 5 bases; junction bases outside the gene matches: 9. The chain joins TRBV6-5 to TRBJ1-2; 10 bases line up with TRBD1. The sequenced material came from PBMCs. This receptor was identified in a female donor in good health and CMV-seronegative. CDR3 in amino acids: CASSPLGGQGYGYTF. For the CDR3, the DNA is TGTGCCAGCAGCCCCCTTGGGGGACAGGGGTATGGCTACACCTTC.